Shown below are 14 T cell receptor beta chains from a single sample sequenced in a study of preoperative IRX-2 immunotherapy in early breast cancer. Clones were sequenced by immunoSEQ multiplex PCR, and TCRdb holds only the in-frame ones, with some missing. The sample yields 40,000 or so clones, about 95% seen once. This sample's treatment: preoperative locoregional IRX-2 cytokine immunotherapy. The sample consisted of tumor tissue, taken after IRX-2 immunotherapy. The receptors come from a human donor with breast cancer.

This chain connects TRBV15 to TRBJ2-3; perhaps TRBD1 as D (5 bases). Germline V CDR1 and CDR2: LNHNV, YYDKDF (reference sequence). CDR3 size: 16 residues. Between the trimmed V and J ends, which lost 4 bases and 0 bases, there was a span of 14 bases. Here the CDR3 reads CATSKDPDSSTDTQYF. CDR3 nucleotides: TGTGCCACCAGCAAGGACCCCGACAGTAGCACAGATACGCAGTATTTT. The full variable domain, with the rest looked up from reference TRBV15 and TRBJ2-3, is DAMVIQNPRYQVTQFGKPVTLSCSQTLNHNVMYWYQQKSSQAPKLLFHYYDKDFNNEADTPDNFQSRRPNTSFCFLDIRSPGLGDTAMYLCATSKDPDSSTDTQYFGPGTRLTVL.

This rearrangement joins TRBV5-4 to TRBJ2-3, with 11 bases identical to TRBD2. There are 15 residues in the CDR3. The ends lost 4 bases at V and 4 bases at J; junction bases unmatched: 5. Germline-derived CDR1 and CDR2 are SGHNT and YYREEE (reference sequence). The CDR3 sequence is CASSTSGSIPDTQYF. The CDR3 nucleotides are TGTGCCAGCAGCACTAGCGGGAGTATCCCAGATACGCAGTATTTT. Filled out from reference TRBV5-4 and TRBJ2-3, the complete variable domain reads ETGVTQSPTHLIKTRGQQVTLRCSSQSGHNTVSWYQQALGQGPQFIFQYYREEENGRGNFPPRFSGLQFPNYSSELNVNALELDDSALYLCASSTSGSIPDTQYFGPGTRLTVL.

This clone appeared once. The chain couples TRBV18 to TRBJ1-3; no definite D call. Germline-derived CDR1 and CDR2 are KGHSH and LQKENI. Trimming took off 3 bases at V and 0 bases at J, with 9 bases between the two ends. The CDR3 sequence is 15 residues long. The CDR3 here is CASSPGRVSGNTIYF. The CDR3 DNA follows: TGTGCCAGCTCACCGGGAAGGGTCTCTGGAAACACCATATATTTT.

This chain connects TRBV7-9 to TRBJ2-7, with unresolved D. The germline V gene has CDR1 SEHNR and CDR2 FQNEAQ (reference sequence). V lost 3 bases to trimming and J lost 0 bases, with 6 bases between them. The CDR3 is made up of 13 amino acids. The CDR3 coding sequence is TGTGCCAGCAGCTTCCAGGTCTCCTACGAGCAGTACTTC. This encodes CASSFQVSYEQYF.

V and J are TRBV4-3 and TRBJ2-1; D not certain. This CDR3 is 17 amino acids long. Germline values: CDR1 LGHNA, CDR2 YSLEER. With 0 bases removed from V and 1 base from J, the gap between germline ends came to 13 bases. Written as DNA, the CDR3 is TGCGCCAGCAGCCAAGATGTCCTTCTTCAATCCTACAATGAGCAGTTCTTC. Amino acids: CASSQDVLLQSYNEQFF.

This chain links TRBV9 with TRBJ1-1; no clear D. This CDR3 spans 14 amino acids. Trimming left V 0 bases short and J 7 bases short, with 13 bases between. Looked up from germline, CDR1 is SGDLS and CDR2 is YYNGEE. This CDR3 is CASSVGHTDYEAFF. CDR3 coding DNA: TGTGCCAGCAGCGTAGGCCATACCGACTATGAAGCTTTCTTT.

This chain connects TRBV11-2 to TRBJ1-2; 11 bases are shared with TRBD1. The V gene's germline CDR1 is SGHAT and CDR2 FQNNGV. The CDR3 has 13 residues. Trimming removed 6 bases from V and 8 bases from J; junction bases left unmatched: 5. The CDR3 nucleotides are TGTGCCAGCAGACTGGGACAGGGGGGCGGCTACACCTTC. It yields the protein CASRLGQGGGYTF.

J is TRBJ2-7 and V is TRBV7-3, with TRBD2 matching 13 bases. Trimming at V came to 4 bases and at J to 7 bases, leaving 4 bases not matched to a gene. The germline V gene encodes CDR1 SGHTA and CDR2 FQGTGA. The CDR3 contains 14 residues. CDR3 amino acids: CASSSGLAGREQYF. For the CDR3, the DNA is TGTGCCAGCAGCTCGGGACTAGCGGGACGTGAGCAGTACTTC.

The chain couples TRBV19 to TRBJ2-3; D is perhaps TRBD2 (6 bases). The CDR3 loop spans 13 amino acids. Trimming removed 7 bases from V and 6 bases from J, with 14 bases in between. Germline-derived CDR1 and CDR2 are LNHDA and SQIVND (reference sequence). CDR3 sequence (DNA): TGTGCCAGTACCGGCAGGAGGGGCGATACGCAGTATTTT. Its translation is CASTGRRGDTQYF.

V and J are TRBV19 and TRBJ2-3, with a tentative D call TRBD2 (6 bases). V was shortened by 6 bases and J by 0 bases, with 13 bases between the two germline ends. This CDR3 comprises 15 residues. CDR1 and CDR2 (germline): LNHDA, SQIVND (reference sequence). The CDR3 sequence is CASRQDAGSTDTQYF. CDR3 coding DNA: TGTGCCAGTAGACAGGACGCGGGGAGCACAGATACGCAGTATTTT.

V and J are TRBV6-5 and TRBJ1-4; D gene ambiguous. The V gene lost 2 bases and the J gene lost 1 base, with 8 bases spanning the gap. Germline-derived CDR1 and CDR2 are MNHEY and SVGAGI. The CDR3 has 15 amino acids. CDR3: CASSYAHGTNEKLFF. CDR3 nucleotides: TGTGCCAGCAGTTACGCGCACGGAACTAATGAAAAACTGTTTTTT.

The rearrangement uses TRBV6-6 and TRBJ2-5, with TRBD1 matching 7 bases. This CDR3 has 12 residues. From germline, CDR1 is MNHNY and CDR2 SVGAGI (reference sequence). V lost 2 bases to trimming and J lost 6 bases; unmatched junction nucleotides: 0. The CDR3: CASSYRGQTQYF. The CDR3 region has the DNA TGTGCCAGCAGTTACAGGGGGCAGACCCAGTACTTC.

The V call is TRBV5-1, the J call TRBJ1-3; 7 bases match TRBD1. The length of the CDR3 is 15 residues. With V trimmed by 0 bases and J by 2 bases, 2 bases remained unmatched. Per the germline V gene, CDR1 is SGHRS and CDR2 is YFSETQ. The CDR3 protein is CASSLGGTAGNTIYF. As DNA, the CDR3 is TGCGCCAGCAGCTTGGGGGGGACAGCTGGAAACACCATATATTTT.

This chain links TRBV18 with TRBJ1-6, with 9 bases matching TRBD1. Unmatched junction bases numbered 8, after V lost 1 base and J lost 7 bases. The CDR3 sequence is 17 residues long. Per germline, CDR1 KGHSH and CDR2 LQKENI. This chain's CDR3 is CASSPQAGQGYNSPLHF. CDR3 nucleotide sequence: TGTGCCAGCTCACCACAGGCGGGACAGGGCTACAATTCACCCCTCCACTTT.